This T cell receptor (beta chain) originates from a study of T cells in Graves' hyperthyroidism and ophthalmopathy. Germline V lookup: CDR1 SEHNR, CDR2 FQNEAQ (reference sequence). With 4 bases removed from V and 4 bases from J, the gap between germline ends came to 10 bases. This CDR3 comprises 14 residues. The investigators amplified TCR beta CDR3 regions from RNA transcripts. The primer set for the first-round RT-PCR of the TCR CDR3 was HTBI. One entry per CDR3 protein, called by TCRdb with MiXCR from the multiplex PCR reads. The repertoire holds 500,000 to 650,000 distinct CDR3 sequences, with 40% to 50% as singletons. This clonotype was picked up one time. Given a much more abundant clone one base away, this may be a read error.

Sequencing was done on a sample of peripheral blood or thyroid tissue (not recorded which). This clonotype originated in an adult woman with Graves' disease, either hyperthyroidism or ophthalmopathy (not recorded which). The rearrangement joins TRBV7-9 to TRBJ2-2; weak D call: TRBD2 (5 bases). The CDR3 DNA reads as TGTGCCAGCAGCTGGGAGCGGATCACCGGGGAGCTGTTTTTT. This gives the protein CASSWERITGELFF.